Reported below is one TCR beta chain. Its antigen is not yet known. Per-nucleotide qualities are absent, and no much larger clonotype sits a single base away. Library method: the immunoSEQ multiplex PCR assay. The table was pulled from immuneACCESS by TCRdb, which kept in-frame rearrangements only. Such tables lose some clones; where checked, under half of the loss comes from unresolved V genes, and the rest has no known cause. The sample table records 45,000 to 60,000 clones; roughly 95% of these occur just once. The biggest ten clones account for around 0.4% of the sample. The sample belongs to a study of technical replicates of blood from several donors listed by TCRdb under 2017. The CDR3 starts with the cysteine, ends with the phenylalanine, and has 12 residues. The retained sequence is limited to the CDR3, 36 bases, with the frame set at the first base. CDR1 and CDR2 are drawn from the germline V gene: SGHDT, YYEEEE. V sheds 4 bases and J sheds 2 bases, leaving 5 bases between their ends.

The chain was built from TRBV5-6 and TRBJ2-3; there is no confident call for the D gene. The sequenced sample consisted of T cells isolated from PBMCs. This TCR came from a human donor in good health. The CDR3 corresponds to CASSVLTDTQYF. In nucleotides, the sequence is TGTGCCAGCAGCGTCCTCACAGATACGCAGTATTTT.